The entry that follows covers one T cell receptor beta chain sequence. The target antigen is unknown. The source of the sample is a study of circulating and synovial CD4+ cells in juvenile arthritis. The study's findings and limits: Bulk blood CD4 samples held at least an order of magnitude more or fewer genomes than CPL. Vbeta family usage analysis did not detect the pathogenic-like versus bulk difference.

Clones were read by immunoSEQ multiplex PCR, and TCRdb kept only the in-frame ones, dropping some. The repertoire has about 33,000 clones, nearly 95% of them found once; the top ten carry 0.16%. CDR3 size: 14 residues. The germline V and J ends were trimmed by 2 bases and 5 bases, with 12 bases remaining between them. Looked up from germline, CDR1 is MDHEN and CDR2 is SYDVKM. The clonotype was recovered from a human donor with juvenile idiopathic arthritis. The gene calls are TRBV28 and TRBJ2-5; D might be TRBD1 (5 bases). Material for sequencing was CD4+ T cells from blood. For the CDR3, the DNA is TGTGCCAGCAGTTTAAGGGGTCCAGGGGAGACCCAGTACTTC. It translates to CASSLRGPGETQYF.